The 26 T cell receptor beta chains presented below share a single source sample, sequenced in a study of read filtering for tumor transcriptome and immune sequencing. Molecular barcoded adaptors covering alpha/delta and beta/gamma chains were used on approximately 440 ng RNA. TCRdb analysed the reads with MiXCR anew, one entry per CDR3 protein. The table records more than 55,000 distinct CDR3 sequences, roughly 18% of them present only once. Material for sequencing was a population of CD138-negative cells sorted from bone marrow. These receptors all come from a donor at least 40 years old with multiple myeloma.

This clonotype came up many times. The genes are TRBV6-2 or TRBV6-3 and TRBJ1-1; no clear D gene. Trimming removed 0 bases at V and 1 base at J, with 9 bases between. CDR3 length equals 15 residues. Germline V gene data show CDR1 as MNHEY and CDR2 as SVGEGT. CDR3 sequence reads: CASSYSMARNTEAFF. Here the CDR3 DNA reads TGTGCCAGCAGTTACTCGATGGCGCGGAACACTGAAGCTTTCTTT.

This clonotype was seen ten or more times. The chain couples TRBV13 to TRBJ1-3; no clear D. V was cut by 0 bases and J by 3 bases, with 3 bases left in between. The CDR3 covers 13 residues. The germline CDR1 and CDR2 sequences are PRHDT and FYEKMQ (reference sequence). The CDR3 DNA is TGTGCCAGCAGCTTAGGCGATGGAAACACCATATATTTT. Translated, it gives CASSLGDGNTIYF. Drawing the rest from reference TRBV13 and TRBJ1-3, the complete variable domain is AAGVIQSPRHLIKEKRETATLKCYPIPRHDTVYWYQQGPGQDPQFLISFYEKMQSDKGSIPDRFSAQQFSDYHSELNMSSLELGDSALYFCASSLGDGNTIYFGEGSWLTVV.

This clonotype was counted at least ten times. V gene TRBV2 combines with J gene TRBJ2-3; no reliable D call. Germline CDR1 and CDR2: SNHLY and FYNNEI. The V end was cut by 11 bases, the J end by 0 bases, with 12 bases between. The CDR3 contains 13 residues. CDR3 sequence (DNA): TGTGCCGGATCCGGTACGAGCACAGATACGCAGTATTTT. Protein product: CAGSGTSTDTQYF.

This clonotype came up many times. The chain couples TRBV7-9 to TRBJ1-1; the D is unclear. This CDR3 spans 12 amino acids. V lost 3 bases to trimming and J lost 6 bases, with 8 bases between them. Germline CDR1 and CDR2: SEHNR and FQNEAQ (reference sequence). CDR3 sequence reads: CASSFGQAEAFF. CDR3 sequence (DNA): TGTGCCAGCAGCTTTGGGCAGGCTGAAGCTTTCTTT.

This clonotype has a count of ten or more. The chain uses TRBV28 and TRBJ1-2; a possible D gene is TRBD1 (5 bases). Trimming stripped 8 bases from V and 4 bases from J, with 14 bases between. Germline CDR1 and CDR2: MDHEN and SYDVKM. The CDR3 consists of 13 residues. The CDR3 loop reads CASGKWDGYGYTF. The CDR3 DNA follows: TGTGCCAGCGGGAAATGGGACGGCTATGGCTACACCTTC.

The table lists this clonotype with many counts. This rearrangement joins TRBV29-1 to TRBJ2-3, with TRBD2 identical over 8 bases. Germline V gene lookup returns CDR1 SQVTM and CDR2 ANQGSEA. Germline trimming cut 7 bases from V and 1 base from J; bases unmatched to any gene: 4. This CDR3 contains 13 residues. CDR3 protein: CSARGGRTDTQYF. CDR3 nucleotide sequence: TGCAGCGCACGGGGGGGGCGCACAGATACGCAGTATTTT.

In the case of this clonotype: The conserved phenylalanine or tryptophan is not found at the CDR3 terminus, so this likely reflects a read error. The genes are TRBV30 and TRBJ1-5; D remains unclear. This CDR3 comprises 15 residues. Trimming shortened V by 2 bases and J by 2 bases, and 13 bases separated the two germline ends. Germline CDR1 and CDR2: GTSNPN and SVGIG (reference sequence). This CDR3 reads CAWSRNSGGNQPQHS. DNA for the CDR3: TGTGCCTGGAGTCGGAACAGTGGGGGCAATCAGCCCCAGCATTCT.

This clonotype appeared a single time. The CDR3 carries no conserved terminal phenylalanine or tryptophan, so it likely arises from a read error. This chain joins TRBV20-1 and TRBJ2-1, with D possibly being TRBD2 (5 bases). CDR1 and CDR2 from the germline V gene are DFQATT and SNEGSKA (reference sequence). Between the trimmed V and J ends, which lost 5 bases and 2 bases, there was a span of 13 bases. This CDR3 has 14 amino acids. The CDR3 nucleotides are TGCAGTGCTCCGCCGGGGTTAGCCTACAATGAGCAGTTCCTT. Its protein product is CSAPPGLAYNEQFL.

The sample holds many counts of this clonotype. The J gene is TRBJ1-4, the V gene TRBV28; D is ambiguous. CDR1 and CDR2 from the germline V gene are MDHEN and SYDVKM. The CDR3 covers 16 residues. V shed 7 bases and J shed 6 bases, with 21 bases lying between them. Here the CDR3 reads CASIFGLWGGDEKLFF. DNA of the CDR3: TGTGCCAGCATATTTGGTTTGTGGGGAGGCGATGAAAAACTGTTTTTT.

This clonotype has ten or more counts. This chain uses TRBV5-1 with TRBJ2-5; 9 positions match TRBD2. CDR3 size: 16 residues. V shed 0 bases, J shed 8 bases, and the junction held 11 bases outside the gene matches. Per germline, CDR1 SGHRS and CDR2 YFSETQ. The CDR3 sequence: CASSLARLAAPETQYF. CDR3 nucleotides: TGCGCCAGCAGCTTGGCCAGACTAGCGGCACCGGAAACCCAGTACTTC.

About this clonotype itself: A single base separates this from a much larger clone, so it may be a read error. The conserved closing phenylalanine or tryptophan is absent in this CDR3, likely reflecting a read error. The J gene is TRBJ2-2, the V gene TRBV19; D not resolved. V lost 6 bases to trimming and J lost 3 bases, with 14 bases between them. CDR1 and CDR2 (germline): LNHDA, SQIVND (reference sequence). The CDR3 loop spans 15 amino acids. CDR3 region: CASSHLAIYTGELFL. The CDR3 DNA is TGTGCCAGTAGCCATTTAGCTATATACACCGGGGAGCTGTTTCTT.

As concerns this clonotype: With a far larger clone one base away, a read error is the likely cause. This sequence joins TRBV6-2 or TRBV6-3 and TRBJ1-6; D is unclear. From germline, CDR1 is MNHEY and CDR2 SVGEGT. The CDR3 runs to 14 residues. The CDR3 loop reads CASSYREPNSPLRF. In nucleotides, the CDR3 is TGTGCCAGCAGTTACCGGGAGCCTAATTCACCCCTCCGCTTT.

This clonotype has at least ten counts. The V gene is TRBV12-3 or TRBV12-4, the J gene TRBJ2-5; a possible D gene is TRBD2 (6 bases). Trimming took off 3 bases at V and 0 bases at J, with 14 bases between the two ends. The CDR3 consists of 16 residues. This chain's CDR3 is CASSFGRAPYQETQYF. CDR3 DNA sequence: TGTGCCAGCAGTTTCGGGAGAGCGCCGTACCAAGAGACCCAGTACTTC.

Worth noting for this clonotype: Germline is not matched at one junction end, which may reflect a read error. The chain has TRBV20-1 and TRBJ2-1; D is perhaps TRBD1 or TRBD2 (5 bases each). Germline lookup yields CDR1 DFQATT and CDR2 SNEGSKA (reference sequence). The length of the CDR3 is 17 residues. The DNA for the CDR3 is TGCAGTGCTAGGGATTGGACTCCAAAAGGGGTTTACAATGAGCGGCTCTTC. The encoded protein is CSARDWTPKGVYNERLF.

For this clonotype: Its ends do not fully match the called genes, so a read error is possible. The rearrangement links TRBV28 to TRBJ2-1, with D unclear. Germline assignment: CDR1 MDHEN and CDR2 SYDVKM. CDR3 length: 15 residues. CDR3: CASSTSLGGYDEQFF. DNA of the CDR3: TGTGCCAGCAGCACTTCCCTGGGCGGCTACGATGAGCAGTTCTTC.

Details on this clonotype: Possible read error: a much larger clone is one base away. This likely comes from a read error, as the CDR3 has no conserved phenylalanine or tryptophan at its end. The CDR3 loop is CASSGERDTEAFS. CDR3 coding DNA: TGTGCCAGCAGTGGTGAAAGGGACACTGAAGCTTTCTCT. The chain links TRBV2 to TRBJ1-1, with D unclear. The CDR3 is 13 residues long. V dropped 4 bases and J dropped 3 bases, with 9 bases sitting between them. Germline V gene data show CDR1 as SNHLY and CDR2 as FYNNEI.

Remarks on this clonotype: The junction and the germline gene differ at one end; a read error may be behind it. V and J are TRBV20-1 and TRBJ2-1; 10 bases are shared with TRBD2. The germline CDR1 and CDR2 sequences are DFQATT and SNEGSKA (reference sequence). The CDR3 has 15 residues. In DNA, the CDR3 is TGCAGTGCTAGAGCGGGGCTAGCGGGAGTACATGAGCTGTTCTTC. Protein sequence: CSARAGLAGVHELFF.

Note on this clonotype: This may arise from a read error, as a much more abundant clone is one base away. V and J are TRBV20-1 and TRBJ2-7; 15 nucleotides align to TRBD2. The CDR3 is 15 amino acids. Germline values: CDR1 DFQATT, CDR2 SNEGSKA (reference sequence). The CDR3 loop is CSARGLAGGPYVQYF. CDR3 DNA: TGCAGTGCTAGGGGACTAGCGGGGGGACCCTACGTGCAGTACTTC.

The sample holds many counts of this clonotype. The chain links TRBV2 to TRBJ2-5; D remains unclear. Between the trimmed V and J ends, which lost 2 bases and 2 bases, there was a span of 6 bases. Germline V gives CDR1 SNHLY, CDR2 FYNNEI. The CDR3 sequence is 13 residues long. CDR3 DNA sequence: TGTGCCAGCAGTGAAATTACTCAAGAGACCCAGTACTTC. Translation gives CASSEITQETQYF.

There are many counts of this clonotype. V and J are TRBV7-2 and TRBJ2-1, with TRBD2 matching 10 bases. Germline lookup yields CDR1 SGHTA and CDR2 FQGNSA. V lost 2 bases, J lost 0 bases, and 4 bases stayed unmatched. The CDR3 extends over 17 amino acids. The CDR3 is CASSLLAGGSSYNEQFF. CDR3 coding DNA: TGTGCCAGCAGCTTATTAGCGGGGGGTAGCTCCTACAATGAGCAGTTCTTC.

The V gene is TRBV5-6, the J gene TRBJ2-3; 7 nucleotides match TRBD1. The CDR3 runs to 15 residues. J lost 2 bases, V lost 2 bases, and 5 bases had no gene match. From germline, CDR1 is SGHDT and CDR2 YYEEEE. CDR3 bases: TGTGCCAGCAGCTTAGGGCAGGGGGACACAGATACGCAGTATTTT. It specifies CASSLGQGDTDTQYF.

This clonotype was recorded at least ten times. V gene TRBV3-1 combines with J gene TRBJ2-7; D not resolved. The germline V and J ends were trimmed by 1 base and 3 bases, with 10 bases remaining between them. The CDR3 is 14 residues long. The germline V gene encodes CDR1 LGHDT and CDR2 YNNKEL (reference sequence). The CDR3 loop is CASSQVGTGYEQYF. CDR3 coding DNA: TGTGCCAGCAGCCAAGTCGGTACGGGCTACGAGCAGTACTTC.

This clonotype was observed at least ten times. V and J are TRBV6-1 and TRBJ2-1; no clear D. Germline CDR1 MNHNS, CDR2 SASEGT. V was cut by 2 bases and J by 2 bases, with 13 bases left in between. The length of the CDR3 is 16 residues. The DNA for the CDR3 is TGTGCCAGCAGTGAAAGGGCAAAAGGTCCCTACAATGAGCAGTTCTTC. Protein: CASSERAKGPYNEQFF.

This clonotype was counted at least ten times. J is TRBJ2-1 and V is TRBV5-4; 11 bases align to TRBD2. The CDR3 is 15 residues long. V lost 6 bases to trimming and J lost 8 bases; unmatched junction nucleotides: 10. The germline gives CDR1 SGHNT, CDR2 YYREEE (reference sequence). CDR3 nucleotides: TGTGCCAGCACCACCGGAACTAGCGGGAGCGATGAGCAGTTCTTC. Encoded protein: CASTTGTSGSDEQFF.

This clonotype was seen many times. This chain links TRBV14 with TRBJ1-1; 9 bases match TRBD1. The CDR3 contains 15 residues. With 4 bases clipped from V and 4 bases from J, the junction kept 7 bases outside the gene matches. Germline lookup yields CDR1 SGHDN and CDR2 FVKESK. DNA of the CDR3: TGTGCCAGCAGCCTCCGAACAGGGGGCCGCACTGAAGCTTTCTTT. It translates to CASSLRTGGRTEAFF.

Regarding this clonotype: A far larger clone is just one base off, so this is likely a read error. CDR3 residues: CASSLGTDYDEQFF. The CDR3 region has the DNA TGTGCCAGCAGCCTCGGGACAGATTACGATGAGCAGTTCTTC. The chain recombines TRBV7-2 with TRBJ2-1, with 7 bases lining up with TRBD1. After removal of 5 bases from V and 8 bases from J, the junction contained 9 bases not matched to a gene. Germline lookup yields CDR1 SGHTA and CDR2 FQGNSA. CDR3 length: 14 residues.